This TCR beta chain was sequenced during a study of T cell responses to AZD1222 COVID-19 vaccine. Whole-study context: Second doses that came at about 4 or about 12 weeks were put together. The study's findings and limits: When two AZD1222 doses had been given, Spike-specific TCR breadth and depth rose. Clonal diversity was possibly underestimated, and white British individuals and females predominated among donors.

This CDR3 has 14 amino acids. The V gene lost 0 bases and the J gene lost 1 base, with 6 bases spanning the gap. CDR1 is KGHSY, CDR2 FQNENV, per germline. As for this clone: The antigen is not known.

The repertoire was sequenced with immunoSEQ multiplex PCR; TCRdb's copy has only in-frame clones and lacks some. This sample has 68,000 or so clones, with roughly 90% found just once. V gene TRBV16 combines with J gene TRBJ1-1, with TRBD1 as a possible D gene (5 bases). Sequences were derived from peripheral blood, sampled on day 0 of AZD1222 vaccination. The receptor was derived from an adult in good health. CDR3 region: CASSQSGGNTEAFF. The DNA of the CDR3 is TGTGCCAGCAGCCAATCGGGGGGGAACACTGAAGCTTTCTTT.